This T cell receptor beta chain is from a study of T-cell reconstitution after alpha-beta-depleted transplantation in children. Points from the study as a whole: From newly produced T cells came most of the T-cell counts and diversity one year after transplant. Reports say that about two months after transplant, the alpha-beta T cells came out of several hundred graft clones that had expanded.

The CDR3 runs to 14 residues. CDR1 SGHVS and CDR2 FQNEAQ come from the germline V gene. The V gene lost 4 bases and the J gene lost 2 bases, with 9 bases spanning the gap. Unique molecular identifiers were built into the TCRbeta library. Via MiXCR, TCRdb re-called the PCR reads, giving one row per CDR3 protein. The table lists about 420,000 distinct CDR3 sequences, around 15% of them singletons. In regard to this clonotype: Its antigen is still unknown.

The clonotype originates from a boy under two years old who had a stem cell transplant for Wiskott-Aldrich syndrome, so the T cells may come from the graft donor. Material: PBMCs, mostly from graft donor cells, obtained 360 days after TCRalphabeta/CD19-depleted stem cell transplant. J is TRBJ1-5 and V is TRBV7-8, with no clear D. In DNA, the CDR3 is TGTGCCAGCAGCTCCCCGGCGGGCAATCAGCCCCAGCATTTT. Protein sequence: CASSSPAGNQPQHF.